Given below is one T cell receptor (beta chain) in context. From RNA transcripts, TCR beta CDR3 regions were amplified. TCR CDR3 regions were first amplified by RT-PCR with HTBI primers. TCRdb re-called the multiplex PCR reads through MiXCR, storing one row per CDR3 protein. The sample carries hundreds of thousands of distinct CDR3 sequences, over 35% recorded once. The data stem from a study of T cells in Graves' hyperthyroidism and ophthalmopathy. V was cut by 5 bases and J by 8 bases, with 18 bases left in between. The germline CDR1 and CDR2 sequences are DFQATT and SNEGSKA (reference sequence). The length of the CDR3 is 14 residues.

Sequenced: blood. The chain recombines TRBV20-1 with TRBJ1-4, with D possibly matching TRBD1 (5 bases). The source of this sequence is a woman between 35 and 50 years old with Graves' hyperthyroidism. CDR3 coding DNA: TGCAGTGCTCCCTACCCGGGGCGCGACGAAAAACTGTTTTTT. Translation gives CSAPYPGRDEKLFF.